One sample yielded the 22 T cell receptor beta chains listed below, sequenced in a study of T-cell memory formation after mild COVID-19. TCRdb passed the 5' RACE reads through MiXCR, listing each CDR3 protein once. The sample lists roughly 170,000 distinct CDR3 sequences, around 20% occurring once. Sequencing was performed on PBMCs or a T cell subset sorted from them (not recorded which). These receptors came from a man between 18 and 29 years old who had mild COVID-19 (a few samples of this study predate the infection). Cell type and time point are not known.

This clonotype is medium-sized by share. Here the CDR3 reads CASRAYGDPSYNEQFF. As DNA, the CDR3 is TGTGCCAGCAGGGCCTACGGGGATCCCTCCTACAATGAGCAGTTCTTC. The rearrangement uses TRBV7-9 and TRBJ2-1; D might be TRBD2 (5 bases). Looked up from germline, CDR1 is SEHNR and CDR2 is FQNEAQ (reference sequence). This CDR3 is built from 16 residues. V was pared by 6 bases and J by 0 bases, with 15 bases between.

This clonotype was seen a handful of times. The genes are TRBV7-9 and TRBJ1-1; D is possibly TRBD1 (5 bases). Germline loops: CDR1 SEHNR, CDR2 FQNEAQ (reference sequence). With 8 bases removed from V and 4 bases from J, the gap between germline ends came to 17 bases. This CDR3 has 14 residues. Written as DNA, the CDR3 is TGTGCCAGCCAATCGGGGCCCCTTGGCACTGAAGCTTTCTTT. Translation: CASQSGPLGTEAFF.

This chain joins TRBV11-3 and TRBJ1-2, with a possible D match to TRBD1 (5 bases). The CDR3 spans 13 residues. The V and J ends lost 2 bases and 9 bases respectively, with 13 bases between them. Germline CDR1 SGHNT, CDR2 YENEEA. The CDR3 DNA reads as TGTGCCAGCAGCTTATCCCAGGGCGAGAGCTACACCTTC. Its translation is CASSLSQGESYTF.

Ten or more counts support this clonotype. The chain couples TRBV6-5 to TRBJ2-6, with D unclear. The V end was cut by 10 bases, the J end by 0 bases, with 13 bases between. The length of the CDR3 is 15 residues. Germline V CDR1 and CDR2: MNHEY, SVGAGI. The chain's CDR3 is CATCRHFSGANVLTF. DNA for the CDR3: TGTGCCACTTGCAGACACTTCTCTGGGGCCAACGTCCTGACTTTC.

The chain carries TRBV18 and TRBJ2-3; D uncertain. Germline V gene lookup returns CDR1 KGHSH and CDR2 LQKENI. This CDR3 is 15 amino acids long. V lost 1 base and J 1 base, leaving 9 bases between the germline ends. The CDR3 nucleotides are TGTGCCAGCTCACCACGGTCGCCGGGCACAGATACGCAGTATTTT. This sequence encodes CASSPRSPGTDTQYF.

The rearrangement joins TRBV27 to TRBJ1-1; possible D gene TRBD1, 5 bases. Germline values: CDR1 MNHEY, CDR2 SMNVEV (reference sequence). The V end was cut by 6 bases, the J end by 5 bases, with 19 bases between. The CDR3 extends over 15 amino acids. This CDR3 is CASSSRGVPGTEAFF. CDR3 nucleotide sequence: TGTGCCAGCAGCTCCCGGGGGGTCCCTGGGACTGAAGCTTTCTTT.

This clonotype was detected a few times. V is TRBV5-6 and J is TRBJ1-2; the D gene is possibly TRBD1 (5 bases). The germline V and J ends were trimmed by 10 bases and 8 bases, with 21 bases remaining between them. The CDR3 consists of 13 residues. CDR1 is SGHDT, CDR2 YYEEEE, per germline. The DNA of the CDR3 is TGTGCCTCAGGGACGGCGGCCTCTAGGGGCTACACCTTC. Its protein product is CASGTAASRGYTF.

The CDR3 sequence is CASSFAGDGYTF. The DNA for the CDR3 is TGTGCCAGCAGCTTCGCGGGGGACGGCTACACCTTC. The chain combines TRBV7-9 with TRBJ1-2; tentative D call: TRBD1 (5 bases). V was shortened by 3 bases and J by 8 bases, with 10 bases between the two germline ends. CDR3 size: 12 residues. CDR1 is SEHNR, CDR2 FQNEAQ, per germline (reference sequence).

The rearrangement links TRBV4-1 to TRBJ1-2; 10 bases match TRBD1. CDR1 MGHRA and CDR2 YSYEKL come from the germline V gene. CDR3 length equals 15 residues. J gave up 5 bases and V 1 base, and 4 bases lay outside the gene matches. For the CDR3, the DNA is TGCGCCAGCAGCCAAGCGGGACAGGGGATTTATGGCTACACCTTC. As protein: CASSQAGQGIYGYTF.

The J gene is TRBJ2-1, the V gene TRBV2; perhaps TRBD2 as D (6 bases). Germline CDR1 is SNHLY and CDR2 is FYNNEI. With 7 bases removed from V and 0 bases from J, the gap between germline ends came to 10 bases. This CDR3 region has 14 residues. CDR3 amino acids: CASMGGRSYNEQFF. For the CDR3, the DNA is TGTGCCAGCATGGGGGGACGCTCCTACAATGAGCAGTTCTTC.

This clonotype was counted many times. V gene TRBV12-3 or TRBV12-4 combines with J gene TRBJ1-6, with D unresolved. The CDR3 extends over 14 amino acids. V was trimmed by 0 bases and J by 6 bases, leaving 6 bases between them. The CDR3 sequence is CASSLATANSPLHF. CDR3 sequence (DNA): TGTGCCAGCAGTTTAGCGACGGCTAATTCACCCCTCCACTTT.

This clonotype was detected only a few times. The chain has TRBV20-1 and TRBJ1-5; 8 bases are shared with TRBD1. CDR1 and CDR2 (germline): DFQATT, SNEGSKA (reference sequence). CDR3 length equals 13 residues. With 5 bases clipped from V and 4 bases from J, the junction kept 4 bases outside the gene matches. The chain's CDR3 is CSAFGQGNQPQHF. CDR3 DNA: TGCAGTGCTTTTGGACAGGGTAATCAGCCCCAGCATTTT.

The chain is built from TRBV5-1 and TRBJ2-1; the D gene is possibly TRBD2 (6 bases). The germline V gene encodes CDR1 SGHRS and CDR2 YFSETQ. This CDR3 is 12 amino acids long. V was cut by 4 bases and J by 8 bases, with 10 bases left in between. CDR3 protein: CASSRGKDEQFF. The CDR3 DNA follows: TGCGCCAGCAGCCGGGGGAAGGATGAGCAGTTCTTC.

This chain connects TRBV12-3 or TRBV12-4 to TRBJ1-6, with a possible D match to TRBD1 (5 bases). This CDR3 has 15 amino acids. Trimming took off 9 bases at V and 6 bases at J, with 18 bases between the two ends. The CDR3 spells CASSDGGSINSPLHF. The CDR3 region has the DNA TGTGCCAGTTCGGACGGGGGGTCTATTAATTCACCCCTCCACTTT.

The rearrangement joins TRBV5-4 to TRBJ2-3; 11 bases map to TRBD2. CDR3 length: 14 residues. V lost 8 bases, J lost 1 base, and 3 bases stayed unmatched. CDR1 is SGHNT and CDR2 is YYREEE in the germline V gene (reference sequence). This CDR3 reads CASLAGGGTDTQYF. For the CDR3, the DNA is TGTGCCAGTCTAGCGGGGGGCGGCACAGATACGCAGTATTTT.

This clonotype was recorded many times. V gene TRBV5-1 combines with J gene TRBJ2-5, with 8 bases identical to TRBD2. CDR3 size: 13 residues. The V and J ends lost 2 bases and 4 bases, in that order; junction bases with no gene match: 1. CDR1 and CDR2 (germline): SGHRS, YFSETQ. The CDR3 sequence: CASSLAGVETQYF. The CDR3, as DNA: TGCGCCAGCAGCTTAGCGGGGGTAGAGACCCAGTACTTC.

This clonotype was seen a few times. The chain recombines TRBV5-6 with TRBJ1-2; possible D gene TRBD1, 5 bases. This CDR3 region has 13 residues. V lost 6 bases and J lost 4, with 13 bases in between. CDR1 SGHDT and CDR2 YYEEEE come from the germline V gene. Here the CDR3 DNA reads TGTGCCAGCAACCTGGGGCAGGGCTATGGCTACACCTTC. Protein product: CASNLGQGYGYTF.

This chain joins TRBV5-1 and TRBJ2-1; 7 nucleotides align to TRBD1. The CDR3 extends over 14 amino acids. Germline values: CDR1 SGHRS, CDR2 YFSETQ. J gave up 4 bases and V 2 bases, and 3 bases lay outside the gene matches. The chain's CDR3 is CASSLQGIYNEQFF. In DNA form, the CDR3 reads TGCGCCAGCAGCTTACAGGGGATATACAATGAGCAGTTCTTC.

The chain recombines TRBV4-2 with TRBJ1-4; a possible D gene is TRBD1 (5 bases). This CDR3 region has 14 residues. Germline V lookup: CDR1 LGHNA, CDR2 YNFKEQ. V was cut by 1 base and J by 6 bases, with 9 bases left in between. CDR3 sequence reads: CASSQGGGYEKLFF. The CDR3 region has the DNA TGTGCCAGCAGCCAAGGGGGCGGGTATGAAAAACTGTTTTTT.

This sequence joins TRBV10-3 and TRBJ2-2, with 7 bases fitting TRBD2. This CDR3 is built from 14 residues. The germline V gene encodes CDR1 ENHRY and CDR2 SYGVKD. The ends lost 8 bases at V and 1 base at J; junction bases unmatched: 4. CDR3 protein: CAIQAGQNTGELFF. Written as DNA, the CDR3 is TGTGCCATCCAAGCGGGGCAGAACACCGGGGAGCTGTTTTTT.

The chain employs TRBV10-3 and TRBJ1-1, with no clear D. This CDR3 comprises 14 residues. V was shortened by 5 bases and J by 4 bases, with 14 bases between the two germline ends. CDR1 is ENHRY, CDR2 SYGVKD, per germline. The CDR3 coding sequence is TGTGCCATCAGTTTCCGGGAAGCCAGCACTGAAGCTTTCTTT. This translates into CAISFREASTEAFF.

This clonotype was observed a handful of times. This chain uses TRBV5-1 with TRBJ2-7, with TRBD1 matching 7 bases. V lost 1 base and J lost 0; bases outside the gene matches: 7. This CDR3 region has 16 residues. Germline V gene data show CDR1 as SGHRS and CDR2 as YFSETQ. CDR3 region: CASSLSPRGSSYEQYV. The CDR3 bases are TGCGCCAGCAGCTTGTCCCCCAGGGGGAGCTCCTACGAGCAGTACGTC.